What follows is one TCR beta chain and its context. The sample originates from a study of T-cell memory formation after mild COVID-19. One entry per CDR3 protein, called by TCRdb with MiXCR from the 5' RACE reads. The profile covers about 320,000 distinct CDR3 sequences, with roughly an eighth appearing a single time and around 20% taken by the ten largest. Between the trimmed V and J ends, which lost 4 bases and 3 bases, there was a span of 13 bases. The length of the CDR3 is 15 residues. The receptor was isolated from a young man who had mild COVID-19 (a few samples of this study predate the infection). Cell type and time point are not known. Sequences were obtained from PBMCs or a T cell subset sorted from them (not recorded which). V is TRBV12-3 or TRBV12-4 and J is TRBJ2-1; TRBD2 might be the D (6 bases). The CDR3: CASSSPGLYYNEQFF. The CDR3 DNA follows: TGTGCCAGCAGTTCGCCGGGACTCTACTACAATGAGCAGTTCTTC.